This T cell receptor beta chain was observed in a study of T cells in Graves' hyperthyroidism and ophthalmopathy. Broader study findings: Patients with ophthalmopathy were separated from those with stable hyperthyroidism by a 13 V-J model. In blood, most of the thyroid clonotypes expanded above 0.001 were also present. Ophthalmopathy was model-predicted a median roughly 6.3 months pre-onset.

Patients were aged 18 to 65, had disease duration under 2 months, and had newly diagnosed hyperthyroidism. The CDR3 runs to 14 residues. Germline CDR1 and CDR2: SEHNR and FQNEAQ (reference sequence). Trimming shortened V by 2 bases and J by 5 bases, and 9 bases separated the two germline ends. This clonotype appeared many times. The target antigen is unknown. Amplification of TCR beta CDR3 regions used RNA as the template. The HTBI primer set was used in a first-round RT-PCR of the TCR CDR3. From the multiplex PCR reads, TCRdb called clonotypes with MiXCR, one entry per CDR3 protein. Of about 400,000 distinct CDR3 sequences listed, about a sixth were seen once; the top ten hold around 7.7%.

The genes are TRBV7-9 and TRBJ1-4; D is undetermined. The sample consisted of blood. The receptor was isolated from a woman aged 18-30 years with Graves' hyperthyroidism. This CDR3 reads CASSLTGINEKLFF. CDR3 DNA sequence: TGTGCCAGCAGCTTAACGGGGATAAATGAAAAACTGTTTTTT.